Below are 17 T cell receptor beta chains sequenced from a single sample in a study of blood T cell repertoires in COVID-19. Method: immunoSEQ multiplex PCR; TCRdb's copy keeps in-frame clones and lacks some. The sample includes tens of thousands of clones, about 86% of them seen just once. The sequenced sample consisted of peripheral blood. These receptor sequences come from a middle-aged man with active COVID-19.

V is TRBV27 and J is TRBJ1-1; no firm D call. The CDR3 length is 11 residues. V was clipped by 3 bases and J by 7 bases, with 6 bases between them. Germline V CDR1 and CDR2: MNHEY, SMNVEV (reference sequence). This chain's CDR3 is CASSFADEAFF. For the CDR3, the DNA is TGTGCCAGCAGTTTCGCAGATGAAGCTTTCTTT.

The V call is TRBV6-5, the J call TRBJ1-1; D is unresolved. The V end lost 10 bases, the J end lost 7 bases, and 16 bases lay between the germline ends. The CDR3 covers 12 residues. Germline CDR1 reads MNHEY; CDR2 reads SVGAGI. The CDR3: CATIKTSGEAFF. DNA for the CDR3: TGTGCCACCATAAAAACATCAGGTGAAGCTTTCTTT.

The CDR3 DNA reads as TGTGCTAGTGGTGCAGGTCGAAACACCGGGGAGCTGTTTTTT. As protein: CASGAGRNTGELFF. The J gene is TRBJ2-2, the V gene TRBV12-5, with no clear D. The CDR3 loop spans 14 amino acids. CDR1 is LGHNT and CDR2 is FRNRAP in the germline V gene. V dropped 5 bases and J dropped 2 bases, with 9 bases sitting between them.

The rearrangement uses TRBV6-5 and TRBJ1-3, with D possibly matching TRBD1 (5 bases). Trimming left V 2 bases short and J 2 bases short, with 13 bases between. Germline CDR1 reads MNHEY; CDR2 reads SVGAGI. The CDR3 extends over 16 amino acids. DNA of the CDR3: TGTGCCAGCAGTTACCGCAGGGTCCTCACTGGAAACACCATATATTTT. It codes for CASSYRRVLTGNTIYF.

CDR3 sequence reads: CASSPRTGLGGAFF. DNA of the CDR3: TGTGCCAGCAGCCCCCGGACGGGCTTAGGGGGAGCTTTCTTT. The chain is built from TRBV7-8 and TRBJ1-1, with D perhaps matching TRBD1 (6 bases). With 5 bases removed from V and 10 bases from J, the gap between germline ends came to 20 bases. Per germline, CDR1 SGHVS and CDR2 FQNEAQ. This CDR3 spans 14 amino acids.

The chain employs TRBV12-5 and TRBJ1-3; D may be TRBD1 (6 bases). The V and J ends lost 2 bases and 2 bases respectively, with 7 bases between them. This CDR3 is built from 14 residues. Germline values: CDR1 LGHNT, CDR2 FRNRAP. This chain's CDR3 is CASGLSGAGNTIYF. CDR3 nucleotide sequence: TGTGCTAGTGGTTTGTCAGGGGCTGGAAACACCATATATTTT. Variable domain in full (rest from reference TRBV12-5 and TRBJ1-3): DARVTQTPRHKVTEMGQEVTMRCQPILGHNTVFWYRQTMMQGLELLAYFRNRAPLDDSGMPKDRFSAEMPDATLATLKIQPSEPRDSAVYFCASGLSGAGNTIYFGEGSWLTVV.

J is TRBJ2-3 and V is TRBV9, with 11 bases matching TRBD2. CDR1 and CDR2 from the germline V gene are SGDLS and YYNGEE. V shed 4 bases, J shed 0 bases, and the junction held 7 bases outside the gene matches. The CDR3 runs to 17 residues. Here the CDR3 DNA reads TGTGCCAGCAGCTTGAATCGACTAGCGGGGAGCACAGATACGCAGTATTTT. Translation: CASSLNRLAGSTDTQYF.

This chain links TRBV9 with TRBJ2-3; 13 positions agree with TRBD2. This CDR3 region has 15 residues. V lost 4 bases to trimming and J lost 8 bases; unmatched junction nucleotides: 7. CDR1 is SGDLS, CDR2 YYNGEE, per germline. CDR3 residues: CASSLLAGGPGTQYF. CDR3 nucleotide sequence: TGTGCCAGCAGCTTACTAGCGGGAGGGCCCGGTACGCAGTATTTT.

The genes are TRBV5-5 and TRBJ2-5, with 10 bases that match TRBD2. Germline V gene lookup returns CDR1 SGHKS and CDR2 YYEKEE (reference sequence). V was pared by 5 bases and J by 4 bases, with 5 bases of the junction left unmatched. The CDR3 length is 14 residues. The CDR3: CASSTLAGLETQYF. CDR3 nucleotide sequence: TGTGCCAGCAGTACACTAGCGGGGTTAGAGACCCAGTACTTC.

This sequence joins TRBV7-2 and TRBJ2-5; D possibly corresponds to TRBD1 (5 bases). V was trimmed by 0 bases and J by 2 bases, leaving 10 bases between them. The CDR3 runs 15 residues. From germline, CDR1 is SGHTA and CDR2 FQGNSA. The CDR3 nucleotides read TGTGCCAGCAGCTTAGCGGGGCGGCTACAAGAGACCCAGTACTTC. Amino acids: CASSLAGRLQETQYF.

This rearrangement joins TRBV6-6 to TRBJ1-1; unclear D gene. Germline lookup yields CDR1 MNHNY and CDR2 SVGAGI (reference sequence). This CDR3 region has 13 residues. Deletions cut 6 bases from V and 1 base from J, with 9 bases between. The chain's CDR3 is CASSPDKNTEAFF. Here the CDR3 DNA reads TGTGCCAGCAGCCCCGACAAGAACACTGAAGCTTTCTTT.

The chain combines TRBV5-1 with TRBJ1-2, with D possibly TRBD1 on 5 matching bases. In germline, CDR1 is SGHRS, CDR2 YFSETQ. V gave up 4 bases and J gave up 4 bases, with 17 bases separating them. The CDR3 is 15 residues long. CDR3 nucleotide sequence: TGCGCCAGCAGCCTTCTGTATGGGGCCCCCTATGGCTACACCTTC. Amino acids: CASSLLYGAPYGYTF.

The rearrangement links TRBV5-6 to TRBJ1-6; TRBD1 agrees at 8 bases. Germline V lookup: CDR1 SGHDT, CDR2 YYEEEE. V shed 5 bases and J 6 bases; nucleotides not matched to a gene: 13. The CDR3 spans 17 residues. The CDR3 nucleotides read TGTGCCAGCAGTTCAGGACAGGGCCGGATTGGTAATTCACCCCTCCACTTT. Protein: CASSSGQGRIGNSPLHF.

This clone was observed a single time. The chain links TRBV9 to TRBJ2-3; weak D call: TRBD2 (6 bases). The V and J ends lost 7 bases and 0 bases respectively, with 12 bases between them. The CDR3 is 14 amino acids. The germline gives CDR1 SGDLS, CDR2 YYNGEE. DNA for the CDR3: TGTGCCAGCGGGGGGTCCACTAGCACAGATACGCAGTATTTT. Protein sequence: CASGGSTSTDTQYF.

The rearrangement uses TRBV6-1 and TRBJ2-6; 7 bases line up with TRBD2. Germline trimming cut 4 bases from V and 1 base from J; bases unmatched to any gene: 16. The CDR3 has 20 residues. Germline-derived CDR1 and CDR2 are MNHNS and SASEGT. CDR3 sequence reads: CASSANSWGGTRSGANVLTF. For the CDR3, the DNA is TGTGCCAGCAGTGCTAACTCTTGGGGGGGGACTCGGTCTGGGGCCAACGTCCTGACTTTC.

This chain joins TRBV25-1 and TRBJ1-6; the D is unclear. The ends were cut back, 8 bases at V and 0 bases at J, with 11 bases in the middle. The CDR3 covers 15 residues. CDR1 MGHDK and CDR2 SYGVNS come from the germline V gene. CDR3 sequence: CASGHGSSYNSPLHF. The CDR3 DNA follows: TGTGCCAGCGGCCACGGGTCCTCCTATAATTCACCCCTCCACTTT.

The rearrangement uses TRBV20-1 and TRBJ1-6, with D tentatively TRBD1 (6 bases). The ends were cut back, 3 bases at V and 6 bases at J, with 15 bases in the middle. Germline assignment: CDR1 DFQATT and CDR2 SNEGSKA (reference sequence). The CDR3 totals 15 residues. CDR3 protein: CSASGGDRSNSPLHF. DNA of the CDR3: TGCAGTGCTAGTGGCGGCGACAGGAGTAATTCACCCCTCCACTTT.